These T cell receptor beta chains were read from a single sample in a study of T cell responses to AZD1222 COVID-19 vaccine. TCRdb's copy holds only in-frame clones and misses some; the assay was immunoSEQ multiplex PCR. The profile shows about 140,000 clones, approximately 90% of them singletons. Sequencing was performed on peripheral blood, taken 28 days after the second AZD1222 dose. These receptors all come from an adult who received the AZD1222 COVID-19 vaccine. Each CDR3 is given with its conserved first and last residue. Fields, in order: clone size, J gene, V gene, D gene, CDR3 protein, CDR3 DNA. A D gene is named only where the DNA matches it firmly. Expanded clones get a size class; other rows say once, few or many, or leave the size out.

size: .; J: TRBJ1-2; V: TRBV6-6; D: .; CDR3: CASSYPRDPNGYTF; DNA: TGTGCCAGCAGTTACCCCCGGGACCCGAATGGCTACACCTTC
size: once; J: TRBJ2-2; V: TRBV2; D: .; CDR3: CASSEVGGGTGELFF; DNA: TGTGCCAGCAGTGAAGTGGGGGGCGGCACCGGGGAGCTGTTTTTT
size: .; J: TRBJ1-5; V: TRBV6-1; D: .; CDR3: CASSAGHPEYSNQPQHF; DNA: TGTGCCAGCAGTGCGGGACATCCCGAATATAGCAATCAGCCCCAGCATTTT
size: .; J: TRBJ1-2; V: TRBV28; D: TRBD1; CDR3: CASRRQGGGYTF; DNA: TGTGCCAGCCGTAGACAGGGCGGCGGCTACACCTTC
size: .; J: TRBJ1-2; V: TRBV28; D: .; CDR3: CASSLPTGFYGYTF; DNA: TGTGCCAGCAGTTTACCTACAGGGTTTTATGGCTACACCTTC
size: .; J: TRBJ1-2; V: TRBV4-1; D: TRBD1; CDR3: CASSPTGEAYGYTF; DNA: TGCGCCAGCAGCCCCACAGGGGAAGCTTATGGCTACACCTTC
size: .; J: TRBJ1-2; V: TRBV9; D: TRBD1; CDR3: CASSHPKGTGETSNGYTF; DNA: TGTGCCAGCAGCCATCCTAAGGGGACAGGAGAGACTTCAAATGGCTACACCTTC
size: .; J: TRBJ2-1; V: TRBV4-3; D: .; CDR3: CASSRDEKGEQFF; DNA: TGCGCCAGCAGCCGCGATGAGAAGGGTGAGCAGTTCTTC
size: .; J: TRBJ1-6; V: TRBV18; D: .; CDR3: CASSPTGAPGSPLHF; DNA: TGTGCCAGCTCACCTACCGGGGCGCCTGGTTCACCCCTCCACTTT
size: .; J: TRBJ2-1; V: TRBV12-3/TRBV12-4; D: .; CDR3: CASSLTNEQFF; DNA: TGTGCCAGCAGTTTGACCAATGAGCAGTTCTTC
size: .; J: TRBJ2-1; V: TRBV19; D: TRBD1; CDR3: CASSTGQEFNEQFF; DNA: TGTGCCAGTAGTACTGGACAGGAGTTCAATGAGCAGTTCTTC
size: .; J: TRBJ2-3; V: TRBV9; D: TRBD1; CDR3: CASSVRDRNTDTQYF; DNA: TGTGCCAGCAGCGTCCGGGACAGGAACACAGATACGCAGTATTTT
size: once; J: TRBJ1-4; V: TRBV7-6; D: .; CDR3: CASSQRLSNEKLFF; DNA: TGTGCCAGCAGCCAAAGGTTATCTAATGAAAAACTGTTTTTT
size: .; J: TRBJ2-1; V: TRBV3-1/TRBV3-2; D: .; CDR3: CASSPGTAGEFF; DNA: TGTGCCAGCAGCCCAGGGACGGCCGGCGAGTTCTTC
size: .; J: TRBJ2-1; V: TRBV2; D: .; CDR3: CASSDRTAEQFF; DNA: TGTGCCAGCAGTGACCGGACAGCCGAGCAGTTCTTC
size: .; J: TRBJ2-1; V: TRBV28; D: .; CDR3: CASIGGSSYNEQFF; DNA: TGTGCCAGCATTGGCGGAAGCTCCTACAATGAGCAGTTCTTC
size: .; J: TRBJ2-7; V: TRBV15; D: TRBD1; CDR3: CATSSGQGPREQYF; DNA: TGTGCCACCAGCAGCGGACAGGGACCTAGGGAGCAGTACTTC
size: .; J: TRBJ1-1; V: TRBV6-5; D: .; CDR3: CASSYSRQWNTEAFF; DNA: TGTGCCAGCAGTTACTCACGGCAGTGGAACACTGAAGCTTTCTTT